The 27 T cell receptor beta chains below come from one sample, sequenced in a study of TIL therapy for anti-PD-1-resistant metastatic lung cancer. As to time point: pre-treatment sample, taken before nivolumab and TIL therapy. Most excised metastases sampled were pleural nodules or supraclavicular lymph nodes. Sequencing used immunoSEQ v3. Profiled with immunoSEQ multiplex PCR; TCRdb holds only in-frame clones, not every one. The table includes tens of thousands of clones, 55% to 75% detected once. Source: tumor tissue, taken at baseline. All receptors come from a person aged 30 to 80 with non-small cell lung cancer.

This clone was found a few times. This chain joins TRBV29-1 and TRBJ1-1; weak D call: TRBD1 (5 bases). The V gene lost 4 bases and the J gene lost 5 bases, with 14 bases spanning the gap. The CDR3 is made up of 13 amino acids. CDR1 is SQVTM and CDR2 is ANQGSEA in the germline V gene. In nucleotides, the CDR3 is TGCAGCGTTGTGGGCTTCAGGGCTACTGAAGCTTTCTTT. Its translation is CSVVGFRATEAFF.

The sample holds one count of this clone. The V and J genes are TRBV9 and TRBJ2-7; D is unresolved. This CDR3 spans 14 amino acids. Germline V CDR1 and CDR2: SGDLS, YYNGEE. V was trimmed by 4 bases and J by 0 bases, leaving 11 bases between them. The CDR3 spells CASSPQWGSYEQYF. The CDR3 DNA reads TGTGCCAGCAGCCCCCAATGGGGCTCCTACGAGCAGTACTTC.

A few counts support this clone. This chain links TRBV11-2 with TRBJ2-3, with D possibly matching TRBD1 (6 bases). CDR1 and CDR2 (germline): SGHAT, FQNNGV. The CDR3 extends over 15 amino acids. V was pared by 5 bases and J by 1 base, with 13 bases between. CDR3: CASSADRFGTDTQYF. The CDR3, as DNA: TGTGCCAGCAGCGCAGACAGGTTTGGCACAGATACGCAGTATTTT.

This clone is judged medium-sized (0.01 to 0.1%). This chain links TRBV28 with TRBJ1-5; a possible D gene is TRBD1 (6 bases). The V end was cut by 3 bases, the J end by 7 bases, with 10 bases between. Germline CDR1 is MDHEN and CDR2 is SYDVKM. The CDR3 sequence is 13 residues long. The DNA of the CDR3 is TGTGCCAGCAGTTTTAGGGGGGAACAGCCCCAGCATTTT. This gives the protein CASSFRGEQPQHF. Supplemented by reference TRBV28 and TRBJ1-5, the full variable domain reads DVKVTQSSRYLVKRTGEKVFLECVQDMDHENMFWYRQDPGLGLRLIYFSYDVKMKEKGDIPEGYSVSREKKERFSLILESASTNQTSMYLCASSFRGEQPQHFGDGTRLSIL.

The chain is built from TRBV4-1 and TRBJ2-3; TRBD1 or TRBD2 may be the D gene (7 bases each). Germline V gene data show CDR1 as MGHRA and CDR2 as YSYEKL. The CDR3 runs 18 residues. V was cut by 3 bases and J by 2 bases, with 21 bases left in between. CDR3 sequence (DNA): TGCGCCAGCAGCCAGAGGGGGCGAGGGGGGGAGATCACAGATACGCAGTATTTT. Its translation is CASSQRGRGGEITDTQYF.

The chain joins TRBV19 to TRBJ1-6; no reliable D call. The CDR3 runs to 17 residues. V lost 10 bases and J lost 0, with 19 bases in between. CDR1 LNHDA and CDR2 SQIVND come from the germline V gene (reference sequence). CDR3 loop: CATKSGQLSSYNSPLHF. DNA for the CDR3: TGTGCCACCAAAAGCGGGCAGCTGAGCTCCTATAATTCACCCCTCCACTTT.

This clone was recorded only once. The rearrangement uses TRBV2 and TRBJ2-1; 12 nucleotides agree with TRBD2. Germline V gene lookup returns CDR1 SNHLY and CDR2 FYNNEI. Trimming took 2 bases from V and 6 from J; bases not matched to a gene: 5. The CDR3 spans 16 residues. Here the CDR3 reads CASSEMGTSGSNEQFF. CDR3 DNA: TGTGCCAGCAGTGAAATGGGGACTAGCGGGTCCAATGAGCAGTTCTTC.

V and J are TRBV7-6 and TRBJ2-1; weak D call: TRBD2 (6 bases). V was pared by 4 bases and J by 7 bases, with 11 bases between. Germline CDR1 reads SGHVS; CDR2 reads FNYEAQ. The CDR3 runs 13 residues. The CDR3 DNA reads TGTGCCAGCAGCTCGGGACTTTCTAATGAGCAGTTCTTC. It specifies CASSSGLSNEQFF.

The rearrangement uses TRBV29-1 and TRBJ2-4, with D uncertain. CDR1 SQVTM and CDR2 ANQGSEA come from the germline V gene. The CDR3 has 14 amino acids. The ends were cut back, 4 bases at V and 2 bases at J, with 12 bases in the middle. CDR3 protein: CSVVAPDSKNIQYF. CDR3 bases: TGCAGCGTTGTCGCCCCCGACTCCAAAAACATTCAGTACTTC.

The chain carries TRBV7-9 and TRBJ2-1, with D tentatively TRBD2 (6 bases). The V gene lost 5 bases and the J gene lost 10 bases, with 9 bases spanning the gap. Germline V lookup: CDR1 SEHNR, CDR2 FQNEAQ (reference sequence). This CDR3 contains 11 residues. The CDR3 is CASSAAGEQFF. CDR3 coding DNA: TGTGCCAGCAGCGCCGCGGGGGAGCAGTTCTTC.

The CDR3 reads CASSPNRVEAFF. The CDR3 DNA is TGTGCCAGCTCACCCAACAGGGTCGAAGCTTTCTTT. The V gene is TRBV18, the J gene TRBJ1-1; perhaps TRBD1 as D (6 bases). Germline V gene sequence: CDR1 KGHSH, CDR2 LQKENI. The V end was cut by 3 bases, the J end by 8 bases, with 10 bases between. This CDR3 comprises 12 residues. Full variable domain (missing parts from reference TRBV18 and TRBJ1-1): NAGVMQNPRHLVRRRGQEARLRCSPMKGHSHVYWYRQLPEEGLKFMVYLQKENIIDESGMPKERFSAEFPKEGPSILRIQQVVRGDSAAYFCASSPNRVEAFFGQGTRLTVV.

V gene TRBV9 combines with J gene TRBJ2-3; D is undetermined. V lost 3 bases and J lost 4, with 6 bases in between. Germline CDR1 SGDLS, CDR2 YYNGEE. The CDR3 runs 12 residues. In DNA, the CDR3 is TGTGCCAGCAGCGGGCTGGCAGATACGCAGTATTTT. Encoded protein: CASSGLADTQYF.

The chain carries TRBV11-3 and TRBJ2-1, with 8 bases lining up with TRBD2. Germline CDR1 SGHNT, CDR2 YENEEA. The trim removed 3 bases at V and 2 bases at J, leaving 3 bases unmatched. This CDR3 contains 15 residues. Written as DNA, the CDR3 is TGTGCCAGCAGCTTCGGGGGGGTCGCCTACAATGAGCAGTTCTTC. This translates into CASSFGGVAYNEQFF.

This rearrangement joins TRBV28 to TRBJ2-7, with 16 nucleotides matching TRBD2. The CDR3 is 16 residues long. The J segment lost 11 bases and the V segment lost 5 bases, leaving 12 bases of the junction unmatched. The V gene's germline CDR1 is MDHEN and CDR2 SYDVKM. In nucleotides, the CDR3 is TGTGCCAGCAGTGCGACTCCCGGGACTAGCGGGAGGGCCAAGTACTTC. Its protein product is CASSATPGTSGRAKYF.

J is TRBJ1-1 and V is TRBV19; TRBD1 might be the D (6 bases). CDR3 length: 15 amino acids. CDR1 and CDR2 from the germline V gene are LNHDA and SQIVND (reference sequence). Trimming removed 0 bases from V and 2 bases from J, with 10 bases in between. The CDR3 is CASSIDAGANTEAFF. The CDR3 DNA reads as TGTGCCAGTAGTATAGATGCAGGGGCTAACACTGAAGCTTTCTTT.

The rearrangement joins TRBV9 to TRBJ1-2; 7 bases agree with TRBD1. The V and J ends lost 4 bases and 3 bases, in that order; junction bases with no gene match: 12. This CDR3 contains 16 residues. Germline loops: CDR1 SGDLS, CDR2 YYNGEE. Here the CDR3 DNA reads TGTGCCAGCAGCTTTTCAGGGGGGACGGAGGACTATGGCTACACCTTC. It is translated as CASSFSGGTEDYGYTF.

The chain uses TRBV5-6 and TRBJ2-7; the match to TRBD2 covers 11 bases. J was trimmed by 6 bases and V by 5 bases; bases with no gene match: 22. CDR1 is SGHDT, CDR2 YYEEEE, per germline. The CDR3 sequence is 19 residues long. The CDR3 DNA reads TGTGCCAGCAGGCGTAGCGGGAGGGATGGTCTTAAGGGGTCGCTCGAGCAGTACTTC. It translates to CASRRSGRDGLKGSLEQYF. The variable domain in full, completed from reference TRBV5-6 and TRBJ2-7, reads DAGVTQSPTHLIKTRGQQVTLRCSPKSGHDTVSWYQQALGQGPQFIFQYYEEEERQRGNFPDRFSGHQFPNYSSELNVNALLLGDSALYLCASRRSGRDGLKGSLEQYFGPGTRLTVT.

The chain joins TRBV11-2 to TRBJ1-2, with a weak D call TRBD1 (6 bases). CDR1 and CDR2 from the germline V gene are SGHAT and FQNNGV. The germline V and J ends were trimmed by 2 bases and 7 bases, with 17 bases remaining between them. The CDR3 totals 15 residues. CDR3 protein: CASSLRSAGAGGYTF. Here the CDR3 DNA reads TGTGCCAGCAGCTTAAGGTCAGCGGGGGCAGGTGGCTACACCTTC. Supplemented by reference TRBV11-2 and TRBJ1-2, the full variable domain reads EAGVAQSPRYKIIEKRQSVAFWCNPISGHATLYWYQQILGQGPKLLIQFQNNGVVDDSQLPKDRFSAERLKGVDSTLKIQPAKLEDSAVYLCASSLRSAGAGGYTFGSGTRLTVV.

The chain employs TRBV19 and TRBJ1-3; no reliable D call. Per the germline V gene, CDR1 is LNHDA and CDR2 is SQIVND (reference sequence). V lost 5 bases and J 0 bases, leaving 11 bases between the germline ends. CDR3 size: 15 residues. The CDR3 DNA sequence: TGTGCCAGTAGTTATTTAAGGAGCTCTGGAAACACCATATATTTT. Translated, it gives CASSYLRSSGNTIYF. The whole variable domain, filled in from reference TRBV19 and TRBJ1-3, reads DGGITQSPKYLFRKEGQNVTLSCEQNLNHDAMYWYRQDPGQGLRLIYYSQIVNDFQKGDIAEGYSVSREKKESFPLTVTSAQKNPTAFYLCASSYLRSSGNTIYFGEGSWLTVV.

The V call is TRBV15, the J call TRBJ2-7, with 8 positions matching TRBD2. This CDR3 contains 19 residues. CDR1 LNHNV and CDR2 YYDKDF come from the germline V gene (reference sequence). V was pared by 0 bases and J by 4 bases, with 17 bases of the junction left unmatched. The CDR3: CATSREMGHRSGGGYEQYF. The CDR3 DNA reads TGTGCCACCAGCAGAGAGATGGGCCATCGCTCCGGGGGGGGATACGAGCAGTACTTC.

The chain uses TRBV6-5 and TRBJ2-2; TRBD2 agrees at 8 bases. CDR1 MNHEY and CDR2 SVGAGI come from the germline V gene. The junction had 4 bases not matched to a gene; V was cut back by 5 bases and J by 2 bases. The CDR3 has 15 residues. CDR3 DNA sequence: TGTGCCAGCAGTCGGAGCGGGAGTAACACCGGGGAGCTGTTTTTT. It translates to CASSRSGSNTGELFF.

The chain employs TRBV5-4 and TRBJ2-3; 13 nucleotides match TRBD2. CDR1 and CDR2 (germline): SGHNT, YYREEE (reference sequence). V lost 4 bases, J lost 3 bases, and 8 bases stayed unmatched. The CDR3 has 17 amino acids. CDR3 sequence: CASSRAGLAGLTDTQYF. The CDR3 coding sequence is TGTGCCAGCAGCCGAGCGGGACTAGCGGGGTTAACAGATACGCAGTATTTT. The whole variable domain, filled in from reference TRBV5-4 and TRBJ2-3, reads ETGVTQSPTHLIKTRGQQVTLRCSSQSGHNTVSWYQQALGQGPQFIFQYYREEENGRGNFPPRFSGLQFPNYSSELNVNALELDDSALYLCASSRAGLAGLTDTQYFGPGTRLTVL.

This clone was counted between two and nine times. The chain has TRBV30 and TRBJ1-6, with D unclear. Trimming removed 0 bases from V and 8 bases from J, with 8 bases in between. In germline, CDR1 is GTSNPN, CDR2 SVGIG (reference sequence). The CDR3 has 13 amino acids. CDR3 DNA: TGTGCCTGGAGTGTCGGGCCGTATTCACCCCTCCACTTT. Translation gives CAWSVGPYSPLHF.

A few counts support this clone. The chain is built from TRBV10-2 and TRBJ2-7; D remains unclear. Germline CDR1 WSHSY, CDR2 SAAADI. V was trimmed by 2 bases and J by 2 bases, leaving 10 bases between them. The CDR3 covers 14 residues. For the CDR3, the DNA is TGCGCCAGCAGTGAGAACCCCGGAGCCTACGAGCAGTACTTC. This codes for CASSENPGAYEQYF.

This chain links TRBV19 with TRBJ2-3, with D perhaps TRBD1 (5 bases). V shed 0 bases and J shed 1 base, with 11 bases lying between them. This CDR3 contains 16 residues. The germline CDR1 and CDR2 sequences are LNHDA and SQIVND (reference sequence). The CDR3 DNA follows: TGTGCCAGTAGTATAGATCAGGGCGAGGGCACAGATACGCAGTATTTT. Its protein product is CASSIDQGEGTDTQYF.

The rearrangement uses TRBV5-1 and TRBJ2-2; possible D gene TRBD1, 5 bases. Trimming took 1 base from V and 2 from J, leaving 12 bases between them. The CDR3 runs 16 residues. The germline V gene has CDR1 SGHRS and CDR2 YFSETQ. Here the CDR3 reads CASSLLGRVNTGELFF. CDR3 bases: TGCGCCAGCAGCTTGCTTGGCAGGGTCAACACCGGGGAGCTGTTTTTT.

The genes are TRBV5-6 and TRBJ2-5; tentatively, D is TRBD2 (7 bases). Germline V CDR1 and CDR2: SGHDT, YYEEEE. The CDR3 spans 16 residues. Deletions cut 0 bases from V and 4 bases from J, with 16 bases between. The CDR3 DNA follows: TGTGCCAGCAGCTTGGCCTGGAAGGGGGAGGGAGAGACCCAGTACTTC. This gives the protein CASSLAWKGEGETQYF.